The sequence of this T cell receptor (beta chain) was determined in a study of PD-L1 blockade in urothelial cancer. Whole-study context: Patients with male sex and bladder-origin urothelial cancer accounted for most of the roughly 29 enrolled. At 3 weeks (second dose) and 6 weeks after starting treatment, blood was analyzed. Between 0 and 3 chemotherapy regimens preceded treatment for each patient.

CDR1 and CDR2 (germline): SGHAT, FQDESV (reference sequence). Trimming removed 5 bases from V and 3 bases from J; junction bases left unmatched: 7. This CDR3 is 16 amino acids long. The sample holds one count of this clone. Pretreatment sampling and on-treatment sampling together yielded between 1 and 8 samples for each patient. Profiled with immunoSEQ multiplex PCR; TCRdb holds only in-frame clones, not every one. Of 70,000 to 85,000 clones listed, less than 90% are singletons. The chain employs TRBV11-1 and TRBJ2-1, with TRBD2 identical over 10 bases. Sequenced here: PBMCs, sampled around atezolizumab (anti-PD-L1) treatment. This clonotype was sampled from a man in his sixties or seventies with urothelial cancer. CDR3 in amino acids: CASSPRSSGSYNEQFF. CDR3 nucleotides: TGTGCCAGCAGCCCCCGGTCTAGCGGGAGCTACAATGAGCAGTTCTTC.